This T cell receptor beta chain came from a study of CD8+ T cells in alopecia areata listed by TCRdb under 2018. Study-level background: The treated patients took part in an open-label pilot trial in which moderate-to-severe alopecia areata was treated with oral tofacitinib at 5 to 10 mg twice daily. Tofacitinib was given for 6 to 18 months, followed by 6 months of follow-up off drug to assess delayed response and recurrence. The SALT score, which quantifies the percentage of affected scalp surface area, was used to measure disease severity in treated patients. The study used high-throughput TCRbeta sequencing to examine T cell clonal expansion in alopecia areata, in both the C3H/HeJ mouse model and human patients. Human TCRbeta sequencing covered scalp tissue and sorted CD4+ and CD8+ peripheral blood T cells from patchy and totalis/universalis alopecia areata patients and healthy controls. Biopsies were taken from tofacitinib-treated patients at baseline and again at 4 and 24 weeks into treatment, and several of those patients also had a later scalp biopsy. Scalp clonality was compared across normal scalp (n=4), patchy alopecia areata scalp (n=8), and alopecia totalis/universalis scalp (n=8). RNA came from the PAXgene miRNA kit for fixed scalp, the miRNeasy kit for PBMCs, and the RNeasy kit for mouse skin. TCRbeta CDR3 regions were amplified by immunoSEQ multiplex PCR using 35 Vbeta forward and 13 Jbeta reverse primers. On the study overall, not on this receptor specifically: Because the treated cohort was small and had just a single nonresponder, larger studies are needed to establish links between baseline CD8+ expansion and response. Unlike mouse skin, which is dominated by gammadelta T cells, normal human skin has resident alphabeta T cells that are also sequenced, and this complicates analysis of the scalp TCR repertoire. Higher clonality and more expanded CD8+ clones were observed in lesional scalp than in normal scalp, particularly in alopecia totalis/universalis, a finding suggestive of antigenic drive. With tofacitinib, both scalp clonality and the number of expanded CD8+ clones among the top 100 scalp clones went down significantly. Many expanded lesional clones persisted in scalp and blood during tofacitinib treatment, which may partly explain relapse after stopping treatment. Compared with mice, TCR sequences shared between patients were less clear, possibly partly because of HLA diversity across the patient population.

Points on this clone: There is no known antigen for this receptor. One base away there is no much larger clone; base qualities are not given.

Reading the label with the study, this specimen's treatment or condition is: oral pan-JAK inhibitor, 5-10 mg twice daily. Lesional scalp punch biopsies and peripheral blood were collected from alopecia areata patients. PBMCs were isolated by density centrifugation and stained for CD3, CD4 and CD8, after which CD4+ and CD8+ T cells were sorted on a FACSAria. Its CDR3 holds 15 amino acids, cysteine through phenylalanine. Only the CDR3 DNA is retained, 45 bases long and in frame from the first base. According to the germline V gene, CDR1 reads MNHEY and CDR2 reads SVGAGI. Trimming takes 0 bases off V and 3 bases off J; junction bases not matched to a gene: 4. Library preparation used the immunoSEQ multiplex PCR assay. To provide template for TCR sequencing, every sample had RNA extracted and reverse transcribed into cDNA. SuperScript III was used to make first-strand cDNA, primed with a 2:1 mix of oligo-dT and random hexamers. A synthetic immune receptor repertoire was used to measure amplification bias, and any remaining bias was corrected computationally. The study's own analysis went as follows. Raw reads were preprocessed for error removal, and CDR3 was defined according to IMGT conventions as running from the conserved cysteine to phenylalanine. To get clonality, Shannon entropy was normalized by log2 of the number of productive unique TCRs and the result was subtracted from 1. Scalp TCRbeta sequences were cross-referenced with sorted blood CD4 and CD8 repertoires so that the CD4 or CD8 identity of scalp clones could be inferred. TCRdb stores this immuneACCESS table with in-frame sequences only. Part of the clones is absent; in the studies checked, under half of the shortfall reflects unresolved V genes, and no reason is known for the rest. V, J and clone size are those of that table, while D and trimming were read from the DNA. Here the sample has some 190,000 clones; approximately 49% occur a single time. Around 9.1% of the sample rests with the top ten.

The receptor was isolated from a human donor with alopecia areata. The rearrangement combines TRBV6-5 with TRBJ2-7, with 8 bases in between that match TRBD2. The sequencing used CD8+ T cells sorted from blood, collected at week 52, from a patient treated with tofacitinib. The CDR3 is CASSYSLAEIYEQYF. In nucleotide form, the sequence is TGTGCCAGCAGTTACTCACTAGCGGAGATCTACGAGCAGTACTTC.